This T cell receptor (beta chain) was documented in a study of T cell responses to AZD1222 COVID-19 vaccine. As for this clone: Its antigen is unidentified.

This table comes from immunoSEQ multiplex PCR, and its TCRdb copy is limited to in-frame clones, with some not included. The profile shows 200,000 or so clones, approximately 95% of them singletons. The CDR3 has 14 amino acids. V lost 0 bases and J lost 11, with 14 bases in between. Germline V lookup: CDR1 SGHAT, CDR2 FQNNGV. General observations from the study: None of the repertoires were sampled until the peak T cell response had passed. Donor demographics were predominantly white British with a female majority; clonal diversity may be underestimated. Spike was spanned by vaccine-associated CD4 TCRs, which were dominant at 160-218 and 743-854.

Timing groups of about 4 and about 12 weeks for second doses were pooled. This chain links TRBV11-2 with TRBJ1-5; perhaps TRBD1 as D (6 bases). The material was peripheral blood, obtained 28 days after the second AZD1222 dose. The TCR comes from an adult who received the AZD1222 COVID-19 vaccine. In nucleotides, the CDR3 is TGTGCCAGCAGCTTAGACGCAGGGGAAGGGGCCCAGCATTTT. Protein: CASSLDAGEGAQHF.